This TCR beta chain was sequenced in a study of blood T cell repertoires in COVID-19. Across the whole study: Whether acute or convalescent, the COVID-19 samples came from the United States, Italy and Spain. PBMCs, B-cell-depleted T cells, or T cells were the source of the cDNA or gDNA that made up the material.

As handled by the study authors: By means of reference gene primer amplification, nucleated cell counts were estimated. Repertoires were generated with immunoSEQ multiplex PCR, while TCRdb's copy carries only in-frame clones and drops some. The V and J calls and the clone size are those of that table, but D and trimming were determined from the DNA. This repertoire shows around 160,000 clones, about 88% found once; its top ten account for about 2%. The CDR3 extends over 13 amino acids. V was trimmed by 5 bases and J by 4 bases, leaving 8 bases between them. Germline V lookup: CDR1 PRHDT, CDR2 FYEKMQ (reference sequence).

This TCR came from a human donor in a cohort sampled during active COVID-19. The source material was peripheral blood. This chain uses TRBV13 with TRBJ1-4; D is uncertain. In DNA, the CDR3 is TGTGCCAGCAGCCACCGGGGTAATGAAAAACTGTTTTTT. This encodes CASSHRGNEKLFF.